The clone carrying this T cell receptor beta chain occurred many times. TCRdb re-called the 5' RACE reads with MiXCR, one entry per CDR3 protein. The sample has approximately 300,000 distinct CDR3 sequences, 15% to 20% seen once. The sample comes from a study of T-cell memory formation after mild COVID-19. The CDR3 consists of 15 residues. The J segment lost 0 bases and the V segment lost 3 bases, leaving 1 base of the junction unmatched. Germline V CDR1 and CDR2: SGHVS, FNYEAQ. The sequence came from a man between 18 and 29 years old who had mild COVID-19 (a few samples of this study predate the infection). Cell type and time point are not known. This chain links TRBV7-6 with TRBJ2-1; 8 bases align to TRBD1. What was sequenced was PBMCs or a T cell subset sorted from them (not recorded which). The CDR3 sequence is CASSFGQGSYNEQFF. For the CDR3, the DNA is TGTGCCAGCAGCTTCGGACAGGGCTCCTACAATGAGCAGTTCTTC.